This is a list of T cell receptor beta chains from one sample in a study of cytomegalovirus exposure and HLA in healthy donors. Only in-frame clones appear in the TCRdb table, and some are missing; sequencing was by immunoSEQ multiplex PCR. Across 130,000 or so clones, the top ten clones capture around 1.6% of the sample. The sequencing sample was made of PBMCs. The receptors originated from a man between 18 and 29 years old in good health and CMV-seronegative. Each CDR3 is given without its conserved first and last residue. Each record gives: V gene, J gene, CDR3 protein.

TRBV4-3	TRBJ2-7	ASSQDMEVLY
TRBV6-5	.	ASSRLLEGDEQY
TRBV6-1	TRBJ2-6	ASSEGPPEGSGANVLT
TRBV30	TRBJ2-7	AWSRQGHEQY
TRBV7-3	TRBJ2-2	ASSSSNTGELF
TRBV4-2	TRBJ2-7	ASSQETSGVFYEQY
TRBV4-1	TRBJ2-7	ASSQPLAGGPYEQY
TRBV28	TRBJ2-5	ASSLQGMGTQY
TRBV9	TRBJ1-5	ASSVGPGGEPQH
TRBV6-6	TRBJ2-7	ASSDNYEQY
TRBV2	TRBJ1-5	ASSVRQNSNQPQH
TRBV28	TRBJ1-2	ASGILTGEGYT
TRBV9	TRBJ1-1	ASSVGRGNTEAF
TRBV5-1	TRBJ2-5	ASSLGRGQETQY
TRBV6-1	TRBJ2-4	ASSASGLAKNIQY
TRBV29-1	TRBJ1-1	SVLRDTEAF
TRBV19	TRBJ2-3	ASSFNTDTQY
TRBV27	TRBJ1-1	ASSWRAGDEYEAF
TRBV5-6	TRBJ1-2	ASSLVQATDGYT
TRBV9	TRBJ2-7	ASTAGGSTSYEQY
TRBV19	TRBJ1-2	ARAGYRSVYGYT
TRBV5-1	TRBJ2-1	ASSHGLAGVNEQF
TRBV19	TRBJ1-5	ASSSGTVNQPQH
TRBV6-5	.	ASSYSVSGRYEQY
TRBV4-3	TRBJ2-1	ASSQGTSVNNEQF
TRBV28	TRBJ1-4	ASSDRGGGEKLF
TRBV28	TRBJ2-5	ASSLGPAGKTQY
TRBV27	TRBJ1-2	ASSRTGEEGGYGYT
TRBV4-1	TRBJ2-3	ASSQDVTSGDTQY
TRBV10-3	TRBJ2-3	AISGSITDTQY
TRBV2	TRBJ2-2	ASRPTAGELF
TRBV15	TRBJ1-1	ATSSAGGARETEAF
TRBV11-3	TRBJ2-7	ASSLDSLTHDDEQY
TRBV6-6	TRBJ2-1	ASSYSPAGARNEQF
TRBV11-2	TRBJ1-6	ASSIGSSYNSPLH
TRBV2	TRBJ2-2	ASSERGGLVGGELF
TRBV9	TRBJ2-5	ASSVRGWETQY
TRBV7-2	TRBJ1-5	ASSDGTSNHQPQH
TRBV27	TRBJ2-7	ATCPGNSNWYEQY
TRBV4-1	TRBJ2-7	ASSQDLNRGQY
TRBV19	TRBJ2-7	ACSRDRALEQY
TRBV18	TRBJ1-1	ASSPLTGDTEAF
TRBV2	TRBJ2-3	ASKSVGGRSTDTQY
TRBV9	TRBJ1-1	ASSVVTRADTEAF
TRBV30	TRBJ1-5	AWSHSANQPQH
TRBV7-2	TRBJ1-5	ASSPTPTPQPQH
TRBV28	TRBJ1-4	ASSLSGEEKLF
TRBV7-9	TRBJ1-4	ASSLEGRDRDEKLF
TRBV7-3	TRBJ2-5	ASSLTGRLIQETQY
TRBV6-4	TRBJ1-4	ASSGRQADRHDEKLF
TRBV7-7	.	ASSPAGSPDYEQY
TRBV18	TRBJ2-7	ASSPRRDSASYEQY
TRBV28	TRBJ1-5	ASRGVLQPQH
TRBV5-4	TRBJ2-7	ASSLGTLSSYEQY